The entry below gives a single TCR beta chain sequence along with its context. As yet, its antigen is unknown. Patients with a history of autoimmune disease or on systemic immunosuppression were excluded. This sample is drawn from a study of OX40 agonist ivuxolimab in advanced cancers. Assay used: immunoSEQ multiplex PCR; TCRdb lists only in-frame clones, some missing. The sample has 30,000 to 40,000 clones, around four fifths seen once. Germline CDR1 reads SGHTA; CDR2 reads FQGNSA. Trimming cost V 4 bases and J 7 bases, with 14 bases left between them. The CDR3 sequence is 13 residues long. The study, taken as a whole, reports: The antigen specificity of the peripheral T cells (those that were expanded) was not determined. Part of the nonresponder group also had normalized T-cell clonal expansion that was low. CD4+ and CD8+ T cells in blood underwent clonal expansion by week 6 at 0.1 to 3.0 mg/kg.

This clonotype originated in an adult with an advanced solid tumor such as melanoma, head and neck, liver or kidney cancer. Source: CD4+ or CD8+ T cells sorted from blood, taken in a trial of the OX40 agonist ivuxolimab. The V and J genes are TRBV7-2 and TRBJ2-7; possibly TRBD1 or TRBD2 for D (5 bases each). The CDR3 sequence is CASSWTGGSEQYF. DNA of the CDR3: TGTGCCAGCAGCTGGACTGGGGGAAGTGAGCAGTACTTC.